The 13 T cell receptor beta chains reported below all come from one sample, sequenced in a study of technical replicates of blood from four donors. Clones were sequenced by immunoSEQ multiplex PCR, and TCRdb holds only the in-frame ones, with some missing. The sample has approximately 79,000 clones, around 97% seen once. Material for sequencing was T cells isolated from PBMCs. The receptors originated from a human donor in good health.

The chain is built from TRBV7-9 and TRBJ1-1; weak D call: TRBD1 (6 bases). Germline lookup yields CDR1 SEHNR and CDR2 FQNEAQ (reference sequence). V gave up 2 bases and J gave up 5 bases, with 9 bases separating them. There are 13 residues in the CDR3. The CDR3 sequence: CASSLSGDTEAFF. The CDR3 DNA follows: TGTGCCAGCAGCTTATCAGGGGATACTGAAGCTTTCTTT.

The J gene is TRBJ2-3, the V gene TRBV30, with TRBD2 matching 8 bases. V lost 2 bases to trimming and J lost 6 bases; unmatched junction nucleotides: 22. The CDR3 is made up of 19 amino acids. CDR1 GTSNPN and CDR2 SVGIG come from the germline V gene (reference sequence). Here the CDR3 reads CAWSPLFSTLAGEVDTQYF. As DNA, the CDR3 is TGTGCCTGGAGTCCCCTCTTCTCTACTCTAGCGGGCGAGGTGGATACGCAGTATTTT.

The chain uses TRBV10-2 and TRBJ1-1, with unresolved D. The CDR3 runs 12 residues. Trimming took off 2 bases at V and 5 bases at J, with 6 bases between the two ends. Per the germline V gene, CDR1 is WSHSY and CDR2 is SAAADI. CDR3 loop: CASSEMRTEAFF. In DNA, the CDR3 is TGCGCCAGCAGTGAGATGCGAACTGAAGCTTTCTTT.

V is TRBV18 and J is TRBJ2-7; TRBD1 agrees at 7 bases. The CDR3 contains 15 residues. J was trimmed by 3 bases and V by 5 bases; bases with no gene match: 10. Germline V gene lookup returns CDR1 KGHSH and CDR2 LQKENI. The CDR3 nucleotides are TGTGCCAGCTCAGGACTTTACAGGGGTCTCTACGAGCAGTACTTC. As protein: CASSGLYRGLYEQYF.

The V call is TRBV29-1, the J call TRBJ2-1; 11 nucleotides line up with TRBD2. With 6 bases clipped from V and 0 bases from J, the junction kept 4 bases outside the gene matches. This CDR3 is 15 amino acids long. Germline V gives CDR1 SQVTM, CDR2 ANQGSEA. CDR3 DNA sequence: TGCAGCGTACCCCTAGCGGGAGGCTCCTACAATGAGCAGTTCTTC. Its protein product is CSVPLAGGSYNEQFF.

This sequence joins TRBV4-2 and TRBJ1-4; weak D call: TRBD1 (5 bases). The CDR3 length is 13 residues. The germline V gene has CDR1 LGHNA and CDR2 YNFKEQ. Trimming cost V 6 bases and J 2 bases, with 7 bases left between them. The CDR3 DNA sequence: TGTGCCAGCAGGGGGCCGACTAATGAAAAACTGTTTTTT. Its translation is CASRGPTNEKLFF.

V usage is TRBV18 and J usage is TRBJ1-2, with 7 positions matching TRBD1. CDR3 length equals 13 residues. With 6 bases clipped from V and 6 bases from J, the junction kept 7 bases outside the gene matches. Germline CDR1 KGHSH, CDR2 LQKENI. CDR3 coding DNA: TGTGCCAGCTCGCCAGACAGGGTGGATGGCTACACCTTC. This codes for CASSPDRVDGYTF.

As to this clone: A read error may account for a junction end that differs from germline. CDR3 coding DNA: TGTGCCAGCAGCCTGAGTTATCTGACAGGGAGCGCCTTC. Amino acids: CASSLSYLTGSAF. The chain employs TRBV7-8 and TRBJ2-7; 7 bases match TRBD1. Looked up from germline, CDR1 is SGHVS and CDR2 is FQNEAQ. There are 13 residues in the CDR3.

V and J are TRBV2 and TRBJ2-7, with 8 bases matching TRBD2. CDR1 is SNHLY and CDR2 is FYNNEI in the germline V gene. Trimming at V came to 0 bases and at J to 2 bases, leaving 6 bases not matched to a gene. The CDR3 spans 16 residues. Written as DNA, the CDR3 is TGTGCCAGCAGTGAAGCGTCTGCGGGGGGTACCTACGAGCAGTACTTC. It is translated as CASSEASAGGTYEQYF.

The genes are TRBV7-9 and TRBJ1-1, with D maybe TRBD1 (6 bases). CDR3 length equals 14 residues. Per germline, CDR1 SEHNR and CDR2 FQNEAQ (reference sequence). V lost 5 bases and J 3 bases, leaving 13 bases between the germline ends. CDR3 region: CASSADRPHTEAFF. The CDR3 DNA reads TGTGCCAGCAGCGCTGACAGGCCCCACACTGAAGCTTTCTTT.

V gene TRBV6-5 combines with J gene TRBJ1-5, with D possibly TRBD1 on 6 matching bases. Trimming removed 6 bases from V and 5 bases from J, with 11 bases in between. The CDR3 spans 13 residues. Germline values: CDR1 MNHEY, CDR2 SVGAGI. CDR3 DNA sequence: TGTGCCAGCAGGCGACAGGAGGATCAGCCCCAGCATTTT. Translated, it gives CASRRQEDQPQHF.

This chain links TRBV7-8 with TRBJ2-7, with 9 positions matching TRBD2. This CDR3 spans 14 amino acids. J gave up 5 bases and V 2 bases, and 4 bases lay outside the gene matches. CDR1 SGHVS and CDR2 FQNEAQ come from the germline V gene. DNA of the CDR3: TGTGCCAGCAGCTTATTTAGCGGGAGTGACGAGCAGTACTTC. Encoded protein: CASSLFSGSDEQYF.

The chain employs TRBV27 and TRBJ1-2; D is ambiguous. Looked up from germline, CDR1 is MNHEY and CDR2 is SMNVEV (reference sequence). Deletions cut 7 bases from V and 0 bases from J, with 15 bases between. CDR3 length: 15 amino acids. The CDR3, as DNA: TGTGCCAGCAAGCGAAATGGGTTCTCTAACTATGGCTACACCTTC. It specifies CASKRNGFSNYGYTF.